This T cell receptor (beta chain) derives from a study of beta chain features in type 1 diabetes. Study-level results: Moderately but significantly shorter TCRB CDR3s were found in Type 1 diabetes patients in all four CD4+ subsets. Sequencing the cDNA could make cells with high TCR expression show up more than they should.

This clone was recorded many times. Antigen: not known. The CDR3 covers 14 residues. Trimming at V came to 7 bases and at J to 4 bases, leaving 5 bases not matched to a gene. The authors reverse transcribed all of the isolated RNA, so sequencing captured expressed TCRB transcripts. Sequenced by immunoSEQ multiplex PCR; TCRdb stores in-frame clones only, minus some. The sample lists roughly 730,000 clones; over 10% were seen once. This rearrangement joins TRBV23-1 to TRBJ2-2; 8 positions agree with TRBD1. TRBV23-1 has ORF status, its function being uncertain. This TCR derives from a man aged 18 to 29 with type 1 diabetes. Sequencing was performed on naive CD4+ T cells from blood. The CDR3 coding sequence is TGCGCCAGCACAAGGACAGGGCGCACCGGGGAGCTGTTTTTT. It is translated as CASTRTGRTGELFF.